This TCR beta chain derives from a study of blood T cell dynamics during melanoma immunotherapy. Specified time point: week 3, after first cycle of checkpoint inhibitor. At 12 weeks after first infusion, RECIST 1.1 defined response for most patients. Each bulk PBMC sample had 300 to 350 ng DNA loaded. Assay used: immunoSEQ multiplex PCR; TCRdb lists only in-frame clones, some missing. The repertoire holds more than 14,000 clones, with roughly 89% as singletons. CDR1 and CDR2 from the germline V gene are MDHEN and SYDVKM. Deletions cut 4 bases from V and 2 bases from J, with 14 bases between. This CDR3 contains 15 residues.

The material was blood, obtained from a patient treated with checkpoint blockade. The clonotype was recovered from a human donor with melanoma. The chain combines TRBV28 with TRBJ1-2; the D gene is possibly TRBD1 (5 bases). The CDR3 bases are TGTGCCAGCAGTTCCCCCCCCGGGACGAACTATGGCTACACCTTC. This codes for CASSSPPGTNYGYTF.